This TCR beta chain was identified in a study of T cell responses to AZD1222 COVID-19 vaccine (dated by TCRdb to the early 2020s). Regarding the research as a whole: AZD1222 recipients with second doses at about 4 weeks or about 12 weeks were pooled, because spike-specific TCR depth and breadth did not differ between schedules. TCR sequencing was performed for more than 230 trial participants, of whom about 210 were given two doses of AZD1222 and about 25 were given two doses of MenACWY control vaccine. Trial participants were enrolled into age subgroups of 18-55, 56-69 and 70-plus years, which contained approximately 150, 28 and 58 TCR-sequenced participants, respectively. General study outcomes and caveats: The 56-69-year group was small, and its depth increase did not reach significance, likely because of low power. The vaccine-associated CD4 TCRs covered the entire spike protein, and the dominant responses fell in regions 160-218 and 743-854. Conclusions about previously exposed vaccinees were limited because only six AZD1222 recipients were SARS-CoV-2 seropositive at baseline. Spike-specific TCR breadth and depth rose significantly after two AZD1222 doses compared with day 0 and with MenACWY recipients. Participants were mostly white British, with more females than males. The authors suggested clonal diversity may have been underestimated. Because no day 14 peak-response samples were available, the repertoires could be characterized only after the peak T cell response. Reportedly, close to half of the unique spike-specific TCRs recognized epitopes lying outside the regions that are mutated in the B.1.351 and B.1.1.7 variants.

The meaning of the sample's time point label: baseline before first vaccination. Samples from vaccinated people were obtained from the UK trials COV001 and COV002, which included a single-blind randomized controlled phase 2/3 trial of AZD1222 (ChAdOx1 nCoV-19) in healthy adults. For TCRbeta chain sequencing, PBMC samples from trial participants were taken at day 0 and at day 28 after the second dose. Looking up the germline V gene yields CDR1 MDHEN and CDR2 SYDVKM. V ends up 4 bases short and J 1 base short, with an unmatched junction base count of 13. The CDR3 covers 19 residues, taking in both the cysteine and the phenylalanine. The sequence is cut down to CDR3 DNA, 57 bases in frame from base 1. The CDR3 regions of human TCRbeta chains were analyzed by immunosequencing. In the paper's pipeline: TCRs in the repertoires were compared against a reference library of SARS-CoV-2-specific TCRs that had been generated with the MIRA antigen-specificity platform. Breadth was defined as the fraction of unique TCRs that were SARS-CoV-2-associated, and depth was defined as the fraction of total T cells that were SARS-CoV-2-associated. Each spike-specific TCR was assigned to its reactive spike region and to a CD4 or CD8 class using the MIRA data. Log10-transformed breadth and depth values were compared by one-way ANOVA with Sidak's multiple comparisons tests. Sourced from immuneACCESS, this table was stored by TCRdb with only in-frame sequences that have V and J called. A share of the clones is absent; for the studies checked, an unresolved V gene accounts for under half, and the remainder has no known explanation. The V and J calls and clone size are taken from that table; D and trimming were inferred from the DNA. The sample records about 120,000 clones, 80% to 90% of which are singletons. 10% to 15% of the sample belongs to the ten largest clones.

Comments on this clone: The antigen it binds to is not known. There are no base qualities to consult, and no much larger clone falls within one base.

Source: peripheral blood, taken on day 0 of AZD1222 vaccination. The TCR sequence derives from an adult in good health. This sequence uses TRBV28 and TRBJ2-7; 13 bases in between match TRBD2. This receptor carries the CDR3 CASSSWTSGRLEASYEQYF. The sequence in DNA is TGTGCCAGCAGTTCTTGGACTAGCGGGAGATTGGAGGCATCCTACGAGCAGTACTTC.